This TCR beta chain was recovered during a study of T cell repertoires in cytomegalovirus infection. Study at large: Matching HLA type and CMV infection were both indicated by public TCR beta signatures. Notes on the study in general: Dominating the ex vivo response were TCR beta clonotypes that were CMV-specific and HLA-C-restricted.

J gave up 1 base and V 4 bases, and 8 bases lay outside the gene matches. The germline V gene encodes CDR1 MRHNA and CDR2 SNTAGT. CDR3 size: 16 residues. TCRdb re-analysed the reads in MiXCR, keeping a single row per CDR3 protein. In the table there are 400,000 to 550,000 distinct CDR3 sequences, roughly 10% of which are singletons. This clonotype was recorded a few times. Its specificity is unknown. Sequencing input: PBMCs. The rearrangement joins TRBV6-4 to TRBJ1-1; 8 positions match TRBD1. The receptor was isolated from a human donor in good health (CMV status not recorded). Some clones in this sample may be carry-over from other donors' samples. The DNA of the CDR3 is TGTGCCAGCAGTGCACCGGGACAGGTGTCGAACACTGAAGCTTTCTTT. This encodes CASSAPGQVSNTEAFF.